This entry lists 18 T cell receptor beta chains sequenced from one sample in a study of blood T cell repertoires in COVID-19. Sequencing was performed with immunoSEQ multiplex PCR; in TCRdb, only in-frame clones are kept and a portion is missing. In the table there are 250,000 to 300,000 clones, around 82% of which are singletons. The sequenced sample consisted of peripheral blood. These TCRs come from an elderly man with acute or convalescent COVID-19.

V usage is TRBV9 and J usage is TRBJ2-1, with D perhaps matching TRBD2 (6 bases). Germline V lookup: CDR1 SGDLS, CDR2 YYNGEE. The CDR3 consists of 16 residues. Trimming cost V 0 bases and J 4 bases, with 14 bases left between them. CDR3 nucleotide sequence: TGTGCCAGCAGCGTAGTGGGGGGACCCCGATACAATGAGCAGTTCTTC. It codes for CASSVVGGPRYNEQFF.

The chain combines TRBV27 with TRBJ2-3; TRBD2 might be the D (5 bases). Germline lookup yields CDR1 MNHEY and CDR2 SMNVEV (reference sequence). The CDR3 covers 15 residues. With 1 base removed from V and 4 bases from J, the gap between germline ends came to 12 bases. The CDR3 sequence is CASSLFGNLADTQYF. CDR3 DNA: TGTGCCAGCAGTTTATTCGGGAACCTCGCAGATACGCAGTATTTT.

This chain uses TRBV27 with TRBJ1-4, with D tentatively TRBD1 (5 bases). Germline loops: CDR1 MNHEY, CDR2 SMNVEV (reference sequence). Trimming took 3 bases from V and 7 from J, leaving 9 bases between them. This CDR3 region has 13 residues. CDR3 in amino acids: CASSLRGSEKLFF. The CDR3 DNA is TGTGCCAGCAGTTTGCGGGGGAGTGAAAAACTGTTTTTT.

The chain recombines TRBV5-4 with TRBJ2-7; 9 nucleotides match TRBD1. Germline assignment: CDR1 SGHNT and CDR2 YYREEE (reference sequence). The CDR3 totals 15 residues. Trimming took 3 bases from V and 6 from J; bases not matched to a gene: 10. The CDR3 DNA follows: TGTGCCAGCAGCTCGCTCCTGGGACAGGGTGGCGAGCAGTACTTC. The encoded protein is CASSSLLGQGGEQYF.

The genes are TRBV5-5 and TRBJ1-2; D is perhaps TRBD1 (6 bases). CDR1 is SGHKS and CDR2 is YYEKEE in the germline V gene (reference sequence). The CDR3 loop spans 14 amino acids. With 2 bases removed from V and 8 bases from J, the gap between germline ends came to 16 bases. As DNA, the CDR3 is TGTGCCAGCAGCTTTCTAGGGGGAGCCGCCGGCTACACCTTC. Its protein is CASSFLGGAAGYTF.

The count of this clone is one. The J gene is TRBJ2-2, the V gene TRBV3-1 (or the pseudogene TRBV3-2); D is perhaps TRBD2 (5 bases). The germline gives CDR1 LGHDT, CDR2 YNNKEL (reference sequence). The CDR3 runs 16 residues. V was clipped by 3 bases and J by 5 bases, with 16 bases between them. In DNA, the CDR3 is TGTGCCAGCAGCCATACGGGATTAGTATTGACCGGGGAGCTGTTTTTT. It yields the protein CASSHTGLVLTGELFF.

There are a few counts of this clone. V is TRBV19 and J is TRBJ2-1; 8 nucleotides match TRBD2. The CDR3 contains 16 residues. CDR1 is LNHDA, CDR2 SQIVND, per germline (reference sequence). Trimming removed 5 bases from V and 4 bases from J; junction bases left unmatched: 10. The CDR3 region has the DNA TGTGCCAGTAGTTCGGGAGGGACATTAGGATACAATGAGCAGTTCTTC. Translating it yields CASSSGGTLGYNEQFF.

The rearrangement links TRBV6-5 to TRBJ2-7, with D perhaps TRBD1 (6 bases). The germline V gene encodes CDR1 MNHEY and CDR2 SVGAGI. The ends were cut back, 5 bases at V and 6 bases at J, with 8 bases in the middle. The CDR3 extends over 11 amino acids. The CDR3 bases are TGTGCCAGCAGTACAGGGTCCGAGCAGTACTTC. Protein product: CASSTGSEQYF.

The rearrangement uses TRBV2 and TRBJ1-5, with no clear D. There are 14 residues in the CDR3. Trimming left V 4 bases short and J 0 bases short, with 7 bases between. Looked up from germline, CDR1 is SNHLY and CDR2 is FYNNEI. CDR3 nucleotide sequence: TGTGCCAGCAGTGCCAGTCTTAGCAATCAGCCCCAGCATTTT. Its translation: CASSASLSNQPQHF.

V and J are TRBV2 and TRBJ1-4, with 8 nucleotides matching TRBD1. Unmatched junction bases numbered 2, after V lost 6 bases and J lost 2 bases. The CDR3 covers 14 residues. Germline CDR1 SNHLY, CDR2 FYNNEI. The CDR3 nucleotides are TGTGCCAGCAGGACAGGGGCCACTAATGAAAAACTGTTTTTT. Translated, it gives CASRTGATNEKLFF. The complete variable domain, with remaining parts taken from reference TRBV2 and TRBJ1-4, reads EPEVTQTPSHQVTQMGQEVILRCVPISNHLYFYWYRQILGQKVEFLVSFYNNEISEKSEIFDDQFSVERPDGSNFTLKIRSTKLEDSAMYFCASRTGATNEKLFFGSGTQLSVL.

CDR3 residues: CASSVDPGNEQYF. The CDR3 DNA reads TGTGCCAGCAGCGTTGACCCGGGGAACGAGCAGTACTTC. The chain uses TRBV7-9 and TRBJ2-7; D possibly corresponds to TRBD2 (5 bases). Germline V gives CDR1 SEHNR, CDR2 FQNEAQ (reference sequence). V shed 5 bases and J shed 5 bases, with 13 bases lying between them. The CDR3 is 13 residues long.

For the CDR3, the DNA is TGTGCCAGCAGCCCGACAGGGGGTTCTGGGGCCAACGTCCTGACTTTC. Translation: CASSPTGGSGANVLTF. The chain employs TRBV11-3 and TRBJ2-6, with 9 bases lining up with TRBD1. With 5 bases clipped from V and 1 base from J, the junction kept 3 bases outside the gene matches. Per the germline V gene, CDR1 is SGHNT and CDR2 is YENEEA. This CDR3 spans 16 amino acids.

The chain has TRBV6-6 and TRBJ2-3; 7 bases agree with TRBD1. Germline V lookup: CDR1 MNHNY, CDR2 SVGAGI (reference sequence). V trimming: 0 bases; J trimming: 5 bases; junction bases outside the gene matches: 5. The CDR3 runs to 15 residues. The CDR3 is CASSYSPGTVDTQYF. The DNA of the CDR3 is TGTGCCAGCAGTTACTCACCAGGGACAGTAGATACGCAGTATTTT.

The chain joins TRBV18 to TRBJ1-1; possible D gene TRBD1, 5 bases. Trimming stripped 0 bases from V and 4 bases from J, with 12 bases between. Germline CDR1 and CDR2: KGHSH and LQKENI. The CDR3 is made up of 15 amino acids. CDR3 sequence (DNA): TGTGCCAGCTCACCACCTGGGGGGACGGGCACTGAAGCTTTCTTT. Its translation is CASSPPGGTGTEAFF.

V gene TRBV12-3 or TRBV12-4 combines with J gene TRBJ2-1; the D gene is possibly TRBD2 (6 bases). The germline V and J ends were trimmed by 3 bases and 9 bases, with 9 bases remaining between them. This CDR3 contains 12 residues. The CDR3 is CASSFTSTEQFF. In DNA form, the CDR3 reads TGTGCCAGCAGTTTCACTAGCACTGAGCAGTTCTTC.

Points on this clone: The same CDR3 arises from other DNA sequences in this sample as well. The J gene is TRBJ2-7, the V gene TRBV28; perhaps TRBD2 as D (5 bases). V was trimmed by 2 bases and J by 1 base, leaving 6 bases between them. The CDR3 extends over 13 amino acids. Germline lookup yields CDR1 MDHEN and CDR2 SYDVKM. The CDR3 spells CASSLGSSYEQYF. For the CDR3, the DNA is TGTGCCAGCAGTTTAGGGAGTTCCTACGAGCAGTACTTC.

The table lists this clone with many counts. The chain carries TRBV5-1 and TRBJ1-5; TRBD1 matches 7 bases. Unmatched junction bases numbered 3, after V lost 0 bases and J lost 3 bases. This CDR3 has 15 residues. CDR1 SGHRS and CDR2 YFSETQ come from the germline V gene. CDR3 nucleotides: TGCGCCAGCAGCTTGGAGGGACAGACCAATCAGCCCCAGCATTTT. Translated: CASSLEGQTNQPQHF.

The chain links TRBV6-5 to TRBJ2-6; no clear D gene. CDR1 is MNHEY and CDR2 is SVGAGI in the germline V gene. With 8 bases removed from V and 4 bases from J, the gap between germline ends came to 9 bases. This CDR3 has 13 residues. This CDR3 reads CASSVRGANVLTF. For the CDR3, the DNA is TGTGCCAGCTCCGTCCGGGGGGCCAACGTCCTGACTTTC.